This entry is about one TCR beta chain. Under the authors' procedure: How many nucleated cells were present was estimated from reference gene primer amplification. TCRdb's copy holds only in-frame clones and misses some; the assay was immunoSEQ multiplex PCR. The V and J calls and clone size were taken over from that table, and D and trimming were inferred from the DNA. The sample contains roughly 110,000 clones, 85% of which appear only once. This sample was taken from a study of blood T cell repertoires in COVID-19. The V gene's germline CDR1 is MDHEN and CDR2 SYDVKM. This CDR3 has 13 residues. Trimming pared 2 bases from V and 9 bases from J, leaving 11 bases between.

The chain links TRBV28 to TRBJ2-4, with a possible D match to TRBD1 (6 bases). The sequence derives from a human donor in a cohort sampled during active COVID-19. Sequences were obtained from peripheral blood. The CDR3 coding sequence is TGTGCCAGCAGTTTAACAGGGCAAGGCATTCAGTACTTC. Translating gives CASSLTGQGIQYF.